This T cell receptor (beta chain) was retrieved from a study of T-cell memory formation after mild COVID-19. General study results and limits: Pre-infection memory harbored some responding clones, suggesting cross-reactive memory joined. Specificity for SARS-CoV-2 was not confirmed among the second-wave clones peaking on day 37.

Ten or more counts support this clonotype. Antigen: not known. TCRdb reprocessed the 5' RACE reads via MiXCR and lists one record per CDR3 protein. The sample comprises about 420,000 distinct CDR3 sequences, around a quarter of which are singletons, and about an eighth rests with the top ten. This CDR3 is built from 16 residues. With V trimmed by 5 bases and J by 2 bases, 7 bases remained unmatched. The V gene's germline CDR1 is SGHRS and CDR2 YFSETQ. The source material was PBMCs or a T cell subset sorted from them (not recorded which). The chain joins TRBV5-1 to TRBJ2-3; 11 nucleotides line up with TRBD2. The source of this sequence is an adult woman who had mild COVID-19 (a few samples of this study predate the infection). Cell type and time point are not known. The CDR3 sequence: CASSVGLAGPTDTQYF. CDR3 nucleotide sequence: TGCGCCAGCAGTGTAGGACTAGCGGGTCCCACAGATACGCAGTATTTT.